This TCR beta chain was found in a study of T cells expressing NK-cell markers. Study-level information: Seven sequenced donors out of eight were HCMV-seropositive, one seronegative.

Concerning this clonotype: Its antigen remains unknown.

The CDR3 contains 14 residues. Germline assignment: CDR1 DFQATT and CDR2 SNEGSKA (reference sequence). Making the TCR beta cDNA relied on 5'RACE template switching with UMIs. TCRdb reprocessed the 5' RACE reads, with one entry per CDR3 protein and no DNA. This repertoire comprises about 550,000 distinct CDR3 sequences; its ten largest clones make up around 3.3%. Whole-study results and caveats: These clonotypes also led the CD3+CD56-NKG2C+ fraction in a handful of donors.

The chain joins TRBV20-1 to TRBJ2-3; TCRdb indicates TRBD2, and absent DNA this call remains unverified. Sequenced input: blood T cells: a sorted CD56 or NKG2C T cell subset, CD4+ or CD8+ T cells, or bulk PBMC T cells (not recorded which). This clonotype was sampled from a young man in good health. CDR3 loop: CSAEAGDGTDTQYF.